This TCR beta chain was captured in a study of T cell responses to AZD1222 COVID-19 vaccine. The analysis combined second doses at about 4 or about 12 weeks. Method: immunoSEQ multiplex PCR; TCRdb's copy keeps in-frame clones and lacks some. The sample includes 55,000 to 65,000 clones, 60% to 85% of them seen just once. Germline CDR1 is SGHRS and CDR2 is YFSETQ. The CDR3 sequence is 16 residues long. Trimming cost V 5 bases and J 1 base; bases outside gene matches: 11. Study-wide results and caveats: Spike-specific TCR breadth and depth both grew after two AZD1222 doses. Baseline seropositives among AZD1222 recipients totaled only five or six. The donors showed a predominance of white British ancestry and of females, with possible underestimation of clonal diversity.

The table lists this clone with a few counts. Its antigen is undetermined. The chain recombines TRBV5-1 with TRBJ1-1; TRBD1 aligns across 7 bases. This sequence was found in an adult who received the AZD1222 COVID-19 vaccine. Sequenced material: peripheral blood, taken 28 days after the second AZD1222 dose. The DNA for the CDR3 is TGCGCCAGCAGTTTCTCGACAGGGCGACCGAACACTGAAGCTTTCTTT. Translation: CASSFSTGRPNTEAFF.